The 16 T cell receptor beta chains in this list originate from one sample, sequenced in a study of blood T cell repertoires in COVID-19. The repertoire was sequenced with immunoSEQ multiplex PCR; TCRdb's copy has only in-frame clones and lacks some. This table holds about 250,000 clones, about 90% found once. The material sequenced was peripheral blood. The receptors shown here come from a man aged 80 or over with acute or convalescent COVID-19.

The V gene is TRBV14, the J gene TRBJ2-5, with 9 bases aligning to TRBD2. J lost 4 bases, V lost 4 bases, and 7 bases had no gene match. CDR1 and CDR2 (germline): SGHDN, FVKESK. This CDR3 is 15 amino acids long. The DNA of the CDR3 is TGTGCCAGCAGCCTGGGACTAGCTCCTTCAGAGACCCAGTACTTC. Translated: CASSLGLAPSETQYF.

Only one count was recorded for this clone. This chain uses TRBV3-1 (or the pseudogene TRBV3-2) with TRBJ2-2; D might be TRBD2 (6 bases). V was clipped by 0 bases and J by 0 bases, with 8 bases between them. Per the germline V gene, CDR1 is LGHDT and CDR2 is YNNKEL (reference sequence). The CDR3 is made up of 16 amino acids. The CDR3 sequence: CASSQDASANTGELFF. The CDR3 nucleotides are TGTGCCAGCAGCCAAGATGCTAGCGCGAACACCGGGGAGCTGTTTTTT.

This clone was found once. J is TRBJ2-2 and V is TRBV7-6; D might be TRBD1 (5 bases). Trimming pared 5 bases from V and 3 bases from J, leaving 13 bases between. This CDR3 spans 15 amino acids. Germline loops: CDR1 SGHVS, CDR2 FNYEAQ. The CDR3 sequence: CASSRGEAYTGELFF. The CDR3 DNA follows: TGTGCCAGCAGCAGGGGCGAAGCCTACACCGGGGAGCTGTTTTTT. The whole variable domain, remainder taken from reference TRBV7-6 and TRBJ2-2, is GAGVSQSPRYKVTKRGQDVALRCDPISGHVSLYWYRQALGQGPEFLTYFNYEAQQDKSGLPNDRFSAERPEGSISTLTIQRTEQRDSAMYRCASSRGEAYTGELFFGEGSRLTVL.

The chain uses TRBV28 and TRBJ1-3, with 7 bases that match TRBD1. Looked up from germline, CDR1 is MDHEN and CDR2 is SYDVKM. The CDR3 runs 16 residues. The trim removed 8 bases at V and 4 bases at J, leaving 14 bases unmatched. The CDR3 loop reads CASCQPGQTLGNTIYF. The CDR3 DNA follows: TGTGCCAGCTGCCAACCGGGACAGACTCTGGGAAACACCATATATTTT.

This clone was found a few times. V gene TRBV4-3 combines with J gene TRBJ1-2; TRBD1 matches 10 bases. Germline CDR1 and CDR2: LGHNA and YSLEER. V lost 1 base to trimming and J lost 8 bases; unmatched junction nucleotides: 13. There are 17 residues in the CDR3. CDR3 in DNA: TGCGCCAGCAGCCAAGTTTCACCGGGACAGGGGATAAGCGGCTACACCTTC. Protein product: CASSQVSPGQGISGYTF.

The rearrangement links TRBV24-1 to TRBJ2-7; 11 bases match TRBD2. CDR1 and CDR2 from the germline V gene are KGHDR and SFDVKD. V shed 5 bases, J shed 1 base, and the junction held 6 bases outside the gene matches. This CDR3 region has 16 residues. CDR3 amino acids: CATSGGTSGDSYEQYF. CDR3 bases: TGTGCCACCAGTGGCGGGACTAGCGGCGATTCCTACGAGCAGTACTTC.

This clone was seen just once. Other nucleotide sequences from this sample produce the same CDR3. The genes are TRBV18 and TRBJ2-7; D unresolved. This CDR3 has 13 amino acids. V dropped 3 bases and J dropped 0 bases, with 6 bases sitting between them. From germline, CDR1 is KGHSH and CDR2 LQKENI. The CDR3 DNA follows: TGTGCCAGCTCACCTGCCAGCTCCTACGAGCAGTACTTC. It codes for CASSPASSYEQYF.

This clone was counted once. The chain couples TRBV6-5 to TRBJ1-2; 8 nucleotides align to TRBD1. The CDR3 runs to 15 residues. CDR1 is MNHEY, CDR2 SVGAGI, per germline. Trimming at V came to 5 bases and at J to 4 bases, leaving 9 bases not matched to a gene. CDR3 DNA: TGTGCCAGCAGTCCCCGACAGGGGCAGGGCTATGGCTACACCTTC. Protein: CASSPRQGQGYGYTF.

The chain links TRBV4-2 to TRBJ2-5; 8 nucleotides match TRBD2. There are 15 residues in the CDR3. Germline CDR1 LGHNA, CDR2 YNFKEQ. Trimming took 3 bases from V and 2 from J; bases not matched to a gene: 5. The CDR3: CASSQGVAGQETQYF. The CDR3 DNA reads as TGTGCCAGCAGCCAGGGCGTAGCGGGACAAGAGACCCAGTACTTC.

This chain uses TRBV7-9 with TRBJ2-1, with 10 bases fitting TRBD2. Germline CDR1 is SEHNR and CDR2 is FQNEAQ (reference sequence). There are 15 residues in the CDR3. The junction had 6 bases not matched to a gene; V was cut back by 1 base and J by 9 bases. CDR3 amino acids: CASSLGLAGDREQFF. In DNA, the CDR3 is TGTGCCAGCAGCTTAGGGCTAGCGGGGGATCGTGAGCAGTTCTTC.

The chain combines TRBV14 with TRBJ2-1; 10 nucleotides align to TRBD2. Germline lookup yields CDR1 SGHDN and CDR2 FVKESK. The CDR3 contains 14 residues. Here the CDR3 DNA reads TGTGCTTCCAGCCGGCTAGCGGGAGTTAGTGAGCAGTTCTTC. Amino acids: CASSRLAGVSEQFF.

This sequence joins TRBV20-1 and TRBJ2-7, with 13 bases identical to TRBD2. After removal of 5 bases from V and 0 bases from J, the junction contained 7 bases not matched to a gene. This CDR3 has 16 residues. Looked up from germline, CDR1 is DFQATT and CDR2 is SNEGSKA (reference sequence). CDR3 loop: CSARGLAGDLSYEQYF. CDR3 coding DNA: TGCAGTGCTCGTGGACTAGCGGGAGACCTCTCCTACGAGCAGTACTTC.

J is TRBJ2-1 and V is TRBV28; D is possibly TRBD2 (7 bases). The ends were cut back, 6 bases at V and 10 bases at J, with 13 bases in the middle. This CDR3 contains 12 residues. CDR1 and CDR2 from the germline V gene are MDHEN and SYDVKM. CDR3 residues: CASSRGAREQFF. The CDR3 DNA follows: TGTGCCAGCAGCCGGGGGGCGCGGGAGCAGTTCTTC.

The CDR3 nucleotides are TGTGCCAGCAGCCTACAGGGGACACTCCTCTCCTACGAGCAGTACTTC. Its protein is CASSLQGTLLSYEQYF. The V call is TRBV7-2, the J call TRBJ2-7; 7 bases align to TRBD1. The ends lost 5 bases at V and 0 bases at J; junction bases unmatched: 10. CDR3 size: 16 residues. Germline-derived CDR1 and CDR2 are SGHTA and FQGNSA.

The CDR3 loop reads CASSVDSRGQNIQYF. CDR3 nucleotide sequence: TGTGCCAGCAGCGTAGATTCCAGGGGACAAAACATTCAGTACTTC. V is TRBV9 and J is TRBJ2-4; D possibly corresponds to TRBD1 (6 bases). The CDR3 has 15 residues. V dropped 0 bases and J dropped 5 bases, with 12 bases sitting between them. Germline CDR1 reads SGDLS; CDR2 reads YYNGEE.

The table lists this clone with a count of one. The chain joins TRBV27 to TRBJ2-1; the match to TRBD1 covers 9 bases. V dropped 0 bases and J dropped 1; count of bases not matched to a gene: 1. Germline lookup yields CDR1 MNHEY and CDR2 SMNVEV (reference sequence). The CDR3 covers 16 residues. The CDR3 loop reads CASSLSGTGSYNEQFF. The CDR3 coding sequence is TGTGCCAGCAGTTTATCTGGGACAGGGTCCTACAATGAGCAGTTCTTC.